This is a list of T cell receptor beta chains from one sample in a study of T cells after yellow fever vaccination. TCRdb recomputed calls from the 5' RACE reads with MiXCR, one row per CDR3 protein. The top ten hold 25% to 30% of the sample, which has around 46,000 distinct CDR3 sequences, roughly 7% seen once. The specimen was CD8+ T cells sorted from PBMCs, collected approximately 15 days after the first yellow fever vaccination. Receptor source: a man aged 18 to 29 who received the YFV17D yellow fever vaccine. Both conserved end residues are trimmed from each CDR3.

j_call: TRBJ2-1; v_call: TRBV20-1; cdr3_aa: SARKDRPSSYNEQF
j_call: TRBJ2-1; v_call: TRBV3-1; cdr3_aa: ASSQFKGGIDEQF
j_call: TRBJ1-1; v_call: TRBV9; cdr3_aa: ASSVAVPGPNTEAF
j_call: TRBJ2-1; v_call: TRBV15; cdr3_aa: ATSRDRTSLDNEQF
j_call: TRBJ1-1; v_call: TRBV5-1; cdr3_aa: ASSLTFSNTEAF
j_call: TRBJ2-7; v_call: TRBV7-2; cdr3_aa: ASSLALTYEQY
j_call: TRBJ1-2; v_call: TRBV20-1; cdr3_aa: SATKEQGQPGYT
j_call: TRBJ1-2; v_call: TRBV3-1; cdr3_aa: ASSRDLYTGVDGYT
j_call: TRBJ1-1; v_call: TRBV15; cdr3_aa: ATSRDTGTEAF
j_call: TRBJ2-1; v_call: TRBV12-3/TRBV12-4; cdr3_aa: ASSFGLAAYNEQF
j_call: TRBJ1-1; v_call: TRBV29-1; cdr3_aa: SVGPRVLNTEAF
j_call: TRBJ2-3; v_call: TRBV7-8; cdr3_aa: ASSSKEAGDSTDTQY
j_call: TRBJ2-7; v_call: TRBV30; cdr3_aa: AWSAAGTYSYEQY
j_call: TRBJ2-7; v_call: TRBV7-2; cdr3_aa: ASSLEAGTNNYEQY
j_call: TRBJ2-7; v_call: TRBV11-2; cdr3_aa: ASGPNYGGGLLGEQY
j_call: TRBJ2-6; v_call: TRBV5-1; cdr3_aa: ASTLCNPCPLTGANVLT
j_call: TRBJ1-1; v_call: TRBV5-5; cdr3_aa: ASSTKDTEAF
j_call: TRBJ1-1; v_call: TRBV4-1; cdr3_aa: ASSQGEGWRGTEAF
j_call: TRBJ2-2; v_call: TRBV12-3/TRBV12-4; cdr3_aa: ASSSPGEVANTGELF
j_call: TRBJ2-1; v_call: TRBV27; cdr3_aa: ASTPLGTSGANEQF
j_call: TRBJ2-1; v_call: TRBV13; cdr3_aa: ASSQERLSYNEQF
j_call: TRBJ1-1; v_call: TRBV6-5; cdr3_aa: ASSYGGTASTEAF
j_call: TRBJ2-7; v_call: TRBV7-9; cdr3_aa: ASSHFAGEQY
j_call: TRBJ2-2; v_call: TRBV6-5; cdr3_aa: ASSYSAWETNTGELF
j_call: TRBJ1-1; v_call: TRBV7-6; cdr3_aa: ASSLDGMEAF
j_call: TRBJ2-1; v_call: TRBV2; cdr3_aa: ASSEGTSGRNEQF
j_call: TRBJ2-5; v_call: TRBV15; cdr3_aa: ATSVGGVDSQETQY
j_call: TRBJ2-4; v_call: TRBV12-3/TRBV12-4; cdr3_aa: ASTIAGGAKNIQY
j_call: TRBJ2-3; v_call: TRBV5-1; cdr3_aa: ASSLVGGEAGTRIFGDTQY
j_call: TRBJ2-1; v_call: TRBV11-2; cdr3_aa: ASSPLWRSYNEQF
j_call: TRBJ2-3; v_call: TRBV4-1; cdr3_aa: ASSQYRQTDTQY
j_call: TRBJ2-3; v_call: TRBV5-4; cdr3_aa: ASSLKGTQY
j_call: TRBJ1-2; v_call: TRBV5-1; cdr3_aa: ASGAPENDRFYGYT
j_call: TRBJ2-3; v_call: TRBV4-3; cdr3_aa: ASSRGPNQPDTQY
j_call: TRBJ1-5; v_call: TRBV12-3/TRBV12-4; cdr3_aa: ASSLVGYSNQPQH
j_call: TRBJ2-1; v_call: TRBV30; cdr3_aa: AWSVQDDEQF
j_call: TRBJ1-5; v_call: TRBV20-1; cdr3_aa: SAREWESRSNQPQH
j_call: TRBJ1-4; v_call: TRBV27; cdr3_aa: ASSFLGANEKLF
j_call: TRBJ1-5; v_call: TRBV12-3/TRBV12-4; cdr3_aa: ASSHRGTNQPQH
j_call: TRBJ1-1; v_call: TRBV11-2; cdr3_aa: ASSPLGGTAYFMNTEAF
j_call: TRBJ2-3; v_call: TRBV6-1; cdr3_aa: ASSPPMGAGGTDTQY
j_call: TRBJ2-2; v_call: TRBV5-1; cdr3_aa: ASSLVPLRGTGELF
j_call: TRBJ1-5; v_call: TRBV6-2/TRBV6-3; cdr3_aa: ASSSRARRYQPQH
j_call: TRBJ2-5; v_call: TRBV12-3/TRBV12-4; cdr3_aa: ASSHGQGTETQY
j_call: TRBJ2-4; v_call: TRBV12-3/TRBV12-4; cdr3_aa: ASSPRGSAKNIQY
j_call: TRBJ2-1; v_call: TRBV7-2; cdr3_aa: ATTGYGGAYNEQF
j_call: TRBJ2-1; v_call: TRBV7-2; cdr3_aa: ASSLPSGRNEQF
j_call: TRBJ2-2; v_call: TRBV6-2/TRBV6-3; cdr3_aa: ASSYPWPGGRTGELF
j_call: TRBJ2-7; v_call: TRBV5-1; cdr3_aa: ASSLPRGYEQY
j_call: TRBJ2-5; v_call: TRBV15; cdr3_aa: ATSSSGSTQY
j_call: TRBJ1-1; v_call: TRBV18; cdr3_aa: ASSPAGTVEAF
j_call: TRBJ1-1; v_call: TRBV4-1; cdr3_aa: ASSHQGGTEAF
j_call: TRBJ1-6; v_call: TRBV2; cdr3_aa: ASSDDRNSPLH